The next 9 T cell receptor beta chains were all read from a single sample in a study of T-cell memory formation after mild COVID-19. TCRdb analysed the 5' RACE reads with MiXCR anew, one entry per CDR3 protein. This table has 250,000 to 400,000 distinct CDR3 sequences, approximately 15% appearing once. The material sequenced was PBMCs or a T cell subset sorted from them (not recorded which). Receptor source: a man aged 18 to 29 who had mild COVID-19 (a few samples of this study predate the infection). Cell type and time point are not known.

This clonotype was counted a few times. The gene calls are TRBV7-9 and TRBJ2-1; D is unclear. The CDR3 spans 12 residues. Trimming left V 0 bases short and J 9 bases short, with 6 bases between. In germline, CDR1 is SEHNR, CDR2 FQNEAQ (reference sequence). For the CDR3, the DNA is TGTGCCAGCAGCTTAGCCCCCCGTGAGCAGTTCTTC. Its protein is CASSLAPREQFF. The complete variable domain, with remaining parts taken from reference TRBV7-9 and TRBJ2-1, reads DTGVSQNPRHKITKRGQNVTFRCDPISEHNRLYWYRQTLGQGPEFLTYFQNEAQLEKSRLLSDRFSAERPKGSFSTLEIQRTEQGDSAMYLCASSLAPREQFFGPGTRLTVL.

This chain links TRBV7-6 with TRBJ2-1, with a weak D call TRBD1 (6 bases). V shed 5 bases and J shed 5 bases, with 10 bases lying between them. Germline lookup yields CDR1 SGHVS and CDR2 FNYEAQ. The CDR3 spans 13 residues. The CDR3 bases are TGTGCCAGCAGCAGCACAGGGAACAATGAGCAGTTCTTC. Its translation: CASSSTGNNEQFF.

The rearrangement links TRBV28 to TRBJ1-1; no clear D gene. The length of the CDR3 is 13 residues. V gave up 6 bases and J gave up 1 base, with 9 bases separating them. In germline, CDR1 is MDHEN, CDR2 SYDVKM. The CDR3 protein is CASRLPSNTEAFF. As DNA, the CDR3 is TGTGCCAGCAGGTTACCCTCGAACACTGAAGCTTTCTTT.

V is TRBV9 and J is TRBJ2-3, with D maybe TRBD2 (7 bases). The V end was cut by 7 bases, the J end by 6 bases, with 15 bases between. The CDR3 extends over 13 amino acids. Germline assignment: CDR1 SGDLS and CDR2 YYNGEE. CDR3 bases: TGTGCCAGCGCGTGGGGGGGCTCCGATACGCAGTATTTT. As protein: CASAWGGSDTQYF.

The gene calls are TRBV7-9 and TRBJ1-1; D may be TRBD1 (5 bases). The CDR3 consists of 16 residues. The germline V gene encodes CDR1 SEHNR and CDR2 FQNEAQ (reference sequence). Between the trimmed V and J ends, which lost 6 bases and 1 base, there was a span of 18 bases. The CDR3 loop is CASSRGQSSGNTEAFF. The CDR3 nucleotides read TGTGCCAGCAGTCGGGGCCAGTCTAGTGGGAACACTGAAGCTTTCTTT.

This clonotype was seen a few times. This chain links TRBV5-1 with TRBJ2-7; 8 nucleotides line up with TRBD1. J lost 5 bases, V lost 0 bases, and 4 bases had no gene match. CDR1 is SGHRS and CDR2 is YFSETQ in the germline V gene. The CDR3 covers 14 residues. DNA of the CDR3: TGCGCCAGCAGCTTGGGGGACAGGAAGGACGAGCAGTACGTC. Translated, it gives CASSLGDRKDEQYV.

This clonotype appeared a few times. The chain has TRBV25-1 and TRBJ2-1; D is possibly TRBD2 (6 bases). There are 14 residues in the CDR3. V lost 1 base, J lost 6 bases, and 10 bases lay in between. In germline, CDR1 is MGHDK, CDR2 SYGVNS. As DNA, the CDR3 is TGTGCCAGCAGTGAATGGGAGGCCGGCAATGAGCAGTTCTTC. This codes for CASSEWEAGNEQFF.

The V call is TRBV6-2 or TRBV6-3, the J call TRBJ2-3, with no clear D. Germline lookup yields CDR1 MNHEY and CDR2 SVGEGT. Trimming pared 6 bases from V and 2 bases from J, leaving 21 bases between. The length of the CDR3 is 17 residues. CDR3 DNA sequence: TGTGCCAGCAGCCCCCTGGTAGTTGCAGGTTCCACAGATACGCAGTATTTT. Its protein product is CASSPLVVAGSTDTQYF.

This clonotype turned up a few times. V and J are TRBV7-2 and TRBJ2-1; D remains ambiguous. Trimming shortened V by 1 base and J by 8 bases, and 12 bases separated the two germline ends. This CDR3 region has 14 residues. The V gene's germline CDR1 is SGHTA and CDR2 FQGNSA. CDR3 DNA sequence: TGTGCCAGCAGCTTAGGTGCAGCTGGGGATGAGCAGTTCTTC. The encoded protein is CASSLGAAGDEQFF. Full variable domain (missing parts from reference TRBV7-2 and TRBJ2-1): GAGVSQSPSNKVTEKGKDVELRCDPISGHTALYWYRQSLGQGLEFLIYFQGNSAPDKSGLPSDRFSAERTGGSVSTLTIQRTQQEDSAVYLCASSLGAAGDEQFFGPGTRLTVL.